This T cell receptor (beta chain) emerged from a study of Graves' ophthalmopathy and Graves' hyperthyroidism (dated by TCRdb to the late 2010s). Study-wide context: Hyperthyroidism was considered stable if no progression to ophthalmopathy occurred within 18 months of follow-up. TCR beta repertoire signatures were used to distinguish Graves' ophthalmopathy from Graves' hyperthyroidism and to predict progression to ophthalmopathy. In total, approximately 130 blood samples were TCR-sequenced: 40 to 45 ophthalmopathy, 75 hyperthyroidism and about 17 hyperthyroidism-to-ophthalmopathy patients. To explore V-J signatures that distinguish ophthalmopathy from hyperthyroidism, a discovery set of under 110 patients was enrolled, made up of around 44 with ophthalmopathy and some 58 with stable hyperthyroidism. The independent validation cohort included approximately 19 hyperthyroidism patients plus 17 patients who later progressed from hyperthyroidism to ophthalmopathy. In six hyperthyroidism patients, T-cell repertoires of thyroid tissue and blood were compared. Following sampling, methimazole starting at 30 mg daily was administered to hyperthyroidism patients, and high-dose intravenous methylprednisolone was administered to ophthalmopathy patients. What the research found in general, with its limitations: Most expanded thyroid clonotypes with frequency above 0.001 were also detected in blood, suggesting blood repertoires may reflect the thyroid immune response. Ophthalmopathy was separated from stable hyperthyroidism by the 13-signature model with 87.88% sensitivity and around 81% specificity in cross-validation and with 80%/75% in the test set. No statistical method was used to predetermine the sample size, and group allocation was not hidden from the investigators. In validation, the model predicted ophthalmopathy progression with 55% to 71% sensitivity and around 72% specificity; approximately 12 predicted patients were CT-confirmed with GO in a median of approximately 6.2 months.

Comments on this clonotype: Its antigen has not been determined. Base-call qualities are not available, and no considerably larger clone is one nucleotide away.

Hyperthyroidism patients were newly diagnosed, were aged 18 to 65 years, and had a disease duration under 2 months. Patients with other autoimmune diseases, uncontrolled infections, pregnancy or lactation were excluded. Diagnosis relied on clinical symptoms, serum thyroxine, TRAb, thyroid ultrasound and orbital computed tomography. Total RNA was extracted using Trizol reagent, and RNA quality was checked on an Agilent 2100 Bioanalyzer. TCR beta CDR3 regions were amplified from RNA transcripts for repertoire sequencing. The first round was an RT-PCR using HTBI primers with the Qiagen OneStep RT-PCR kit, and this first round was followed by a second-round multiplex PCR, then size selection and purification. Sequencing of the libraries was carried out on an Illumina HiSeq2000 in paired-end mode with 100 bp reads. Processing in the source paper ran as follows. SOAPnuke was used to process the reads, removing any read that contained adapters or uncalled bases, had a mean Phred below 15, or lacked an exact match to the constant primer or identifier. COPE v1.2.5 was used to merge the high-quality paired reads. Each unique nucleotide sequence was defined as a clonotype, and clonotypes were aligned to IMGT TRB V, D and J references with MiTCR v1.1. The analysis was limited to V-J combinations with a frequency above 0.0001, which together covered about 99% of repertoires. For each V-J combination, a TCR clonal expansion and chaos score was defined as the ratio of F50 clonal expansion to chaos observed in the TCRdist matrix. Welch's t-statistics and random forest were used to narrow the features down to around 12 V-J combinations, which were then fed into a naive Bayes classifier. The Morisita-Horn index was used to measure how similar the thyroid and blood repertoires were. The public reads were quality trimmed at Q25 with fastp and then assembled into clones with MiXCR by TCRdb, keeping productive beta chains. Rows matching on CDR3 protein sequence are summarized as one entry with the most common DNA and genes. These V and J calls originate from TCRdb's pipeline instead of the authors' own analysis. The table for this sample lists a few hundred thousand distinct CDR3 sequences; about two fifths of them were counted only once. The ten largest clones capture 4% to 5% of the sample.

From its cysteine to its phenylalanine, the CDR3 spans 19 amino acids. The DNA shown is the 57-base CDR3, in frame from base 1. CDR1 and CDR2, per the germline V gene (reference sequence), are DFQATT and SNEGSKA. V is cut back by 0 bases and J by 6 bases, with 17 bases in the junction unmatched. The receptor was isolated from an adult man with Graves' hyperthyroidism. This chain is built from TRBV20-1 and TRBJ2-7, with 13 bases matching TRBD2. Sequences were obtained from peripheral blood or thyroid tissue (not recorded which). This receptor has the CDR3 CSARDLLRTSGGSNREQYF. The bases are TGCAGTGCTAGAGATCTCCTCAGGACTAGCGGGGGCTCGAATCGCGAGCAGTACTTC.